This TCR beta chain was sequenced for a study of vaccination effects on CD4 cells after COVID-19 (dated by TCRdb to 2022 to 2024). Regarding the complete study: Post-vaccine samples across the study were collected a median of 72 days after the second dose, with a range of 14 to 241. The study compared SARS-CoV-2 spike-specific CD4+ TCR repertoires before and after mRNA vaccination in COVID-19 convalescent patients and infection-naive vaccine recipients. Altogether, roughly 10 COVID-19 convalescent patients and a few SARS-CoV-2-naive healthy vaccine recipients made up the full study. Cultures from other donors in the study were sequenced using the Oncomine TCR Beta short-read assay on an Illumina iSeq 100.

Library preparation was by the immunoSEQ multiplex PCR assay. TCR beta CDR3 sequencing was performed on DNA from the cultured, isolated CD4+ T cells. In the original analysis: The analysis removed non-productive TCR sequences, trimmed reads to the CDR3 region, and retained only CDR3s that were 7 or more amino acids long. Antigen-specific clonotypes were identified using the MANAFEST web app by comparison of expansion in peptide wells against reference cultures. For clones to be considered positive, expansion at FDR<0.05 versus reference and all other wells, an odds ratio above 5, and a frequency above 0.1% in two replicate wells were required. A clonotype was called cross-reactive if it was significantly expanded both in SARS-CoV-2 spike wells and in at least one common cold coronavirus spike condition. Using the stringdist R package, CDR3 similarity was measured by Levenshtein distance, and unrooted trees were constructed with ape in R 3.6.1. TCRdb obtained this table from immuneACCESS and retained in-frame rearrangements with V and J assigned. These tables miss some clones; where compared with another copy, unresolved V genes account for less than half of the shortfall, and the remainder is unexplained. From that table come the V and J calls and clone size; the DNA was used to work out D and trimming. The sample table contains roughly 71,000 clones; only one count was recorded for roughly three quarters of them. Around 0.9% of the sample rests with the top ten.

In the ViraFEST assay, PBMC were stimulated with viral peptide pools, and TCR sequencing was then used to find antigen-specific CD4+ T cell clonotypes based on their expansion. After about 9 days of culture, CD4+ T cells were isolated with the EasySep CD4+ T cell isolation kit. Two doses of either the BNT162b2 or the mRNA-1273 mRNA SARS-CoV-2 vaccine were administered to participants. Negative nucleocapsid antibody results before and after vaccination confirmed that the healthy vaccine recipients had no prior SARS-CoV-2 infection. Roughly 1.9 million PBMC per well were cultured with about 10 ug/ml peptides in IMDM containing around 4.6% human AB serum, around 9.7 IU/ml IL-2 and gentamicin. Half of the culture medium was replaced with fresh IL-2-containing medium on days 3 and 7. Unless otherwise noted, each peptide stimulation condition was cultured in triplicate wells. Using Ficoll-Paque Plus gradient centrifugation, PBMC were separated from whole blood and then either used fresh or cryopreserved at -140C. The overlapping peptide pools covered the spike proteins of SARS-CoV-2 and of the common cold coronaviruses HCoV-NL63, HCoV-OC43 and HCoV-229E. The QIAamp micro DNA kit was used to extract genomic DNA from the cultured CD4+ T cells.

This clone was counted a single time. This receptor's antigen is unknown. Per-base quality was not reported, and no clone a single base away is much larger than it. Overall study results and their limits: In healthy vaccine recipients, vaccine-induced clones were almost all SARS-CoV-2 mono-reactive, with only 1 of 255 being cross-reactive with common cold coronaviruses. The study was limited by a small number of convalescent patients, and early post-infection timepoints were lacking. Clones induced by infection and clones induced by vaccination both contracted markedly at late timepoints after vaccination, which fits with T cell responses waning over time.

The clonotype comes from a human donor who received a COVID-19 vaccine. Specimen: CD4+ T cells from PBMCs cultured with HCoV-OC43 spike peptides, collected after COVID-19 vaccination. The sample's cell subset or site, from its label and the paper: HCoV-OC43 spike overlapping peptide pool stimulation.

For the CDR3, the sequence is CASSSGGETQYF. The DNA reads TGTGCCAGCAGTTCGGGGGGGGAGACCCAGTACTTC. The V and J genes are TRBV6-2 or TRBV6-3 and TRBJ2-5; 8 bases in between match TRBD2. The CDR3 numbers 12 residues from cysteine through phenylalanine. Only the CDR3 DNA is retained, 36 bases long and in frame from the first base. For CDR1 and CDR2, the germline V gene lists MNHEY and SVGEGT. V loses 4 bases at its end and J loses 5 bases; junction bases beyond the gene matches: 0.